Below are 16 T cell receptor beta chains sequenced from a single sample in a study of blood T cell repertoires in COVID-19. Generated by immunoSEQ multiplex PCR, the TCRdb table keeps only in-frame clones and is missing some. The sample has some 150,000 clones, about four fifths seen once. The sequenced sample was peripheral blood. Receptor source: a woman in her sixties or seventies with acute or convalescent COVID-19.

This chain uses TRBV5-1 with TRBJ2-3; tentative D call: TRBD2 (7 bases). V shed 0 bases and J shed 5 bases, with 10 bases lying between them. The germline CDR1 and CDR2 sequences are SGHRS and YFSETQ. This CDR3 is built from 14 residues. CDR3 protein: CASSLVGGLDTQYF. The CDR3 DNA reads as TGCGCCAGCAGCTTGGTGGGGGGGCTAGATACGCAGTATTTT.

This rearrangement joins TRBV4-1 to TRBJ1-5, with 8 bases lining up with TRBD1. CDR1 MGHRA and CDR2 YSYEKL come from the germline V gene. V was clipped by 2 bases and J by 0 bases; unmatched bases: 6. The CDR3 extends over 17 amino acids. The CDR3 nucleotides read TGCGCCAGCAGCCAATATCGACAGGGGAATAGCAATCAGCCCCAGCATTTT. Translating gives CASSQYRQGNSNQPQHF.

The chain uses TRBV6-6 and TRBJ2-5; the match to TRBD2 covers 13 bases. Trimming took 5 bases from V and 2 from J; bases not matched to a gene: 8. CDR1 and CDR2 (germline): MNHNY, SVGAGI (reference sequence). The CDR3 has 17 amino acids. Written as DNA, the CDR3 is TGTGCCAGCAGTCCGGGAAGGGGACTAGCGGGGCAAGAGACCCAGTACTTC. Encoded protein: CASSPGRGLAGQETQYF.

V is TRBV6-5 and J is TRBJ1-2; 9 bases agree with TRBD1. Germline CDR1 and CDR2: MNHEY and SVGAGI. There are 14 residues in the CDR3. V was clipped by 6 bases and J by 8 bases; unmatched bases: 10. DNA for the CDR3: TGTGCCAGCAGACAGGGGGCGGTCTTGGGCGGCTACACCTTC. It is translated as CASRQGAVLGGYTF.

The chain has TRBV5-1 and TRBJ1-4; D ambiguous. CDR1 SGHRS and CDR2 YFSETQ come from the germline V gene. With 0 bases removed from V and 8 bases from J, the gap between germline ends came to 8 bases. CDR3 length: 13 residues. The CDR3 protein is CASSLGGEEKLFF. The CDR3 nucleotides read TGCGCCAGCAGCTTGGGGGGAGAGGAAAAACTGTTTTTT.

This clone came up a few times. V and J are TRBV19 and TRBJ1-5, with D possibly TRBD1 on 6 matching bases. V was clipped by 6 bases and J by 6 bases, with 24 bases between them. The germline V gene encodes CDR1 LNHDA and CDR2 SQIVND (reference sequence). The CDR3 sequence is 17 residues long. CDR3 in DNA: TGTGCCAGTAGAGCCGGTGGTGGCAGGGGCGGACGTCAGCCCCAGCATTTT. Its translation is CASRAGGGRGGRQPQHF.

This chain uses TRBV6-1 with TRBJ1-6, with D perhaps TRBD1 (6 bases). Germline V gene sequence: CDR1 MNHNS, CDR2 SASEGT. CDR3 length: 13 residues. Trimming left V 2 bases short and J 11 bases short, with 10 bases between. CDR3 nucleotide sequence: TGTGCCAGCAGTGAATATCCAGGGGCACCCCTCCACTTT. Its translation is CASSEYPGAPLHF.

This clone is large in the sample. The chain employs TRBV12-3 or TRBV12-4 and TRBJ1-2; a possible D gene is TRBD1 (5 bases). V lost 5 bases and J lost 4, with 11 bases in between. This CDR3 spans 13 amino acids. The CDR3 sequence: CASSRGISYGYTF. CDR3 nucleotide sequence: TGTGCCAGCAGTCGGGGGATCAGCTATGGCTACACCTTC.

V usage is TRBV4-1 and J usage is TRBJ2-7; 9 nucleotides agree with TRBD1. In germline, CDR1 is MGHRA, CDR2 YSYEKL. The CDR3 spans 15 residues. V was clipped by 1 base and J by 4 bases; unmatched bases: 5. The CDR3 sequence: CASSQVTGGSYEQYV. CDR3 DNA: TGCGCCAGCAGCCAAGTGACAGGGGGTTCTTACGAGCAGTACGTC.

The genes are TRBV11-1 and TRBJ2-3, with D possibly matching TRBD2 (6 bases). The CDR3 spans 16 residues. CDR1 is SGHAT, CDR2 FQDESV, per germline (reference sequence). V was cut by 5 bases and J by 0 bases, with 15 bases left in between. The DNA of the CDR3 is TGTGCCAGCAGCCCGGGACTTCCATCTAGCACAGATACGCAGTATTTT. Encoded protein: CASSPGLPSSTDTQYF.

V gene TRBV6-5 combines with J gene TRBJ2-1; maybe TRBD2 (7 bases). Germline CDR1 is MNHEY and CDR2 is SVGAGI. This CDR3 contains 14 residues. Trimming shortened V by 7 bases and J by 4 bases, and 14 bases separated the two germline ends. In nucleotides, the CDR3 is TGTGCCAGCATGGCCGGGGGGCGGTACAATGAGCAGTTCTTC. It encodes CASMAGGRYNEQFF.

This chain joins TRBV3-1 (or the pseudogene TRBV3-2) and TRBJ2-1; 7 bases agree with TRBD2. Germline CDR1 is LGHDT and CDR2 is YNNKEL (reference sequence). The CDR3 is 15 amino acids. Trimming took 0 bases from V and 10 from J; bases not matched to a gene: 9. CDR3 DNA: TGTGCCAGCAGCCAAGATTACATCCGGGGGGAGGAGCAGTTCTTC. Protein sequence: CASSQDYIRGEEQFF.

The rearrangement joins TRBV18 to TRBJ1-4, with D tentatively TRBD1 (5 bases). Per germline, CDR1 KGHSH and CDR2 LQKENI. CDR3 length: 17 amino acids. Trimming removed 3 bases at V and 0 bases at J, with 14 bases between. This chain's CDR3 is CASSPLDTFATNEKLFF. For the CDR3, the DNA is TGTGCCAGCTCACCTCTGGACACGTTTGCAACTAATGAAAAACTGTTTTTT.

The gene calls are TRBV5-1 and TRBJ1-1, with 7 positions matching TRBD1. The CDR3 spans 15 residues. The germline V gene has CDR1 SGHRS and CDR2 YFSETQ. V dropped 5 bases and J dropped 1; count of bases not matched to a gene: 8. The CDR3 nucleotides are TGCGCCAGCAGTTTAGGAGGGACAGAGAACACTGAAGCTTTCTTT. As protein: CASSLGGTENTEAFF.

The CDR3 loop is CASSPRGHLDAFF. DNA for the CDR3: TGTGCCAGCAGTCCCAGGGGGCACCTTGACGCTTTCTTT. The chain couples TRBV6-6 to TRBJ1-1; the match to TRBD1 covers 8 bases. The junction had 10 bases not matched to a gene; V was cut back by 5 bases and J by 11 bases. The CDR3 covers 13 residues. Germline V gene sequence: CDR1 MNHNY, CDR2 SVGAGI (reference sequence).

This clone was seen more than once but under ten times. The gene calls are TRBV30 and TRBJ2-2; weak D call: TRBD1 (7 bases). Germline V gene data show CDR1 as GTSNPN and CDR2 as SVGIG (reference sequence). Trimming pared 2 bases from V and 4 bases from J, leaving 14 bases between. The length of the CDR3 is 15 residues. The CDR3 here is CAWSRRGLSTGELFF. The CDR3, as DNA: TGTGCCTGGAGTCGGAGGGGGCTGAGCACCGGGGAGCTGTTTTTT.